This TCR beta chain was identified in a study of vaccination effects on CD4 cells after COVID-19. Viral peptide pool expansion of antigen-specific CD4+ T cells preceded sequencing in the ViraFEST assay. Culturing for roughly 10 days preceded CD4+ T cell isolation. Some 2 million PBMC were placed in each well, which was supplemented with approximately 9.7 IU/ml IL-2 and 8.5 to 10 ug/ml peptides. Assay: immunoSEQ multiplex PCR; the TCRdb copy retains only in-frame clones and omits some. The table includes approximately 54,000 clones, 75% to 90% detected once. The study, taken as a whole, reports: There were few convalescent patients in the study and no early post-infection timepoints.

Trimming left V 0 bases short and J 4 bases short, with 12 bases between. Germline CDR1 SGHRS, CDR2 YFSETQ. The CDR3 is made up of 15 amino acids. On this clone itself: What it binds is unknown.

The V and J genes are TRBV5-1 and TRBJ2-3; D is perhaps TRBD1 (6 bases). Sequences were derived from CD4+ T cells from PBMCs cultured with HCoV-229E spike peptides, sampled before COVID-19 vaccination. This receptor was taken from a human donor who received a COVID-19 vaccine. This CDR3 reads CASSLGVGGSDTQYF. The CDR3 DNA reads TGCGCCAGCAGCTTGGGGGTAGGGGGTTCAGATACGCAGTATTTT.